A selection of T cell receptor beta chains follows, all from one sample in a study of graft-versus-host responses after intestinal transplantation. No antigen has been identified for these receptors. Using immunoSEQ multiplex PCR, the repertoire was profiled, and TCRdb retains in-frame clones only, with some absent. Of more than 100,000 clones in the sample, roughly 95% are singletons; the top ten hold roughly 3.5%. The sequencing here drew on unstimulated CD8+ T cells sorted from spleen or lymph node cells, taken before intestinal transplant. The receptors were gathered from a human donor who received an intestinal transplant. Each CDR3 is given with its conserved first and last residue. D genes are given only for firm matches. Only some rows state a clone size, as once, few, many or a class for expanded clones.

v_gene	abundance	d_gene	j_gene	CDR3aa	CDR3nt
TRBV1	-	-	TRBJ2-7	CTSSQNRDSYEQYF	TGCACCAGCAGCCAAAACAGGGACTCCTACGAGCAGTACTTC
TRBV5-6	-	TRBD2	TRBJ2-3	CASSRGGLTDTQYF	TGTGCCAGCAGCCGCGGGGGACTCACAGATACGCAGTATTTT
TRBV7-9	-	-	TRBJ2-7	CASSLTGGGEQYF	TGTGCCAGCAGCTTAACGGGGGGCGGGGAGCAGTACTTC
TRBV6-5	once	-	TRBJ2-7	CASTTEQYF	TGTGCCAGCACCACAGAGCAGTACTTC
TRBV28	-	-	TRBJ2-1	CASSLTGVPNEQFF	TGTGCCAGCAGTTTAACTGGGGTGCCTAATGAGCAGTTCTTC
TRBV9	-	TRBD2	TRBJ2-7	CASSLTSGGRPYEQYF	TGTGCCAGCAGCCTCACTAGCGGAGGGCGGCCCTACGAGCAGTACTTC
TRBV27	-	TRBD2	TRBJ2-2	CASAGLAWVTGELFF	TGTGCCAGCGCGGGACTAGCGTGGGTGACCGGGGAGCTGTTTTTT
TRBV9	-	-	TRBJ1-2	CASSGGGQTKNNYGYTF	TGTGCCAGCAGCGGAGGGGGACAAACAAAAAATAACTATGGCTACACCTTC
TRBV7-9	once	TRBD2	TRBJ2-3	CASSSFILAGETDTQYF	TGTGCCAGCAGCTCTTTCATACTAGCGGGAGAAACAGATACGCAGTATTTT
TRBV10-3	-	TRBD2	TRBJ2-1	CAIKEQGTSDPGLNEQFF	TGTGCCATCAAGGAGCAGGGGACTAGCGACCCGGGTCTCAATGAGCAGTTCTTC
TRBV6-1	-	-	TRBJ1-2	CASSEGLTAAYGYTF	TGTGCCAGCAGTGAAGGCCTGACAGCTGCGTATGGCTACACCTTC
TRBV7-6	-	TRBD1	TRBJ2-1	CASSPGQGDNEQFF	TGTGCCAGCAGCCCGGGACAGGGGGACAATGAGCAGTTCTTC
TRBV9	-	-	TRBJ2-7	CASSVQETDKDEQYF	TGTGCCAGCAGCGTACAGGAGACAGATAAGGACGAGCAGTACTTC
TRBV6-4	-	-	TRBJ1-1	CARGLGGGGTEAFF	TGTGCCAGAGGTCTGGGGGGGGGTGGCACTGAAGCTTTCTTT
TRBV5-6	-	-	TRBJ1-1	CASSLQANTEAFF	TGTGCCAGCAGCTTACAGGCGAACACTGAAGCTTTCTTT
TRBV10-3	-	TRBD2	TRBJ2-6	CAISESGLAGANVLTF	TGTGCCATCAGTGAGTCGGGACTAGCTGGGGCCAACGTCCTGACTTTC
TRBV4-2	-	TRBD2	TRBJ2-7	CASSQGLAGGYEQYF	TGTGCCAGCAGCCAAGGGCTAGCGGGAGGGTACGAGCAGTACTTC
TRBV5-6	-	-	TRBJ2-1	CASSLGGDEQFF	TGTGCCAGCAGCTTAGGGGGGGATGAGCAGTTCTTC
TRBV28	-	TRBD1	TRBJ1-2	CASSLSTGAASRGYTF	TGTGCCAGCAGTTTATCAACAGGGGCGGCGAGTCGAGGCTACACCTTC
TRBV6-5	-	-	TRBJ1-1	CASSYSINTEAFF	TGTGCCAGCAGTTACTCGATCAACACTGAAGCTTTCTTT
TRBV7-9	once	TRBD2	TRBJ2-7	CASSGGFGGESYEQYF	TGTGCCAGCAGCGGCGGATTCGGGGGGGAGTCCTACGAGCAGTACTTC
TRBV28	-	-	TRBJ1-2	CASSTGPPRGYGYTF	TGTGCCAGCAGTACCGGCCCTCCCCGGGGCTATGGCTACACCTTC
TRBV27	-	-	TRBJ2-1	CASSLGNEQFF	TGTGCCAGCAGTTTAGGTAATGAGCAGTTCTTC
TRBV5-6	-	TRBD2	TRBJ2-7	CASSSGGIYEQYF	TGTGCCAGCAGCTCGGGGGGGATCTACGAGCAGTACTTC
TRBV9	-	-	TRBJ1-5	CASSAGSQPQHF	TGTGCCAGCAGCGCAGGGAGTCAGCCCCAGCATTTT
TRBV5-6	-	TRBD1	TRBJ2-5	CASRTDRVRSEETQYF	TGTGCCAGCAGAACCGACAGGGTACGTTCGGAAGAGACCCAGTACTTC
TRBV7-9	-	TRBD2	TRBJ2-5	CASSLTYALGGRTRGTQYF	TGTGCCAGCAGCTTAACCTACGCATTGGGCGGGAGGACTAGGGGGACCCAGTACTTC
TRBV29-1	-	-	TRBJ2-1	CSVIGVYNEQFF	TGCAGCGTTATTGGGGTTTACAATGAGCAGTTCTTC
TRBV5-4	once	TRBD1	TRBJ2-7	CASSAPDRVLYEQYF	TGTGCCAGCAGCGCACCGGACAGGGTGTTGTACGAGCAGTACTTC
TRBV5-6	-	-	TRBJ1-1	CASSLIQNTEAFF	TGTGCCAGCAGCTTAATCCAGAACACTGAAGCTTTCTTT
TRBV6-1	-	TRBD2	TRBJ2-5	CASSETGLATSWGAAQYF	TGTGCCAGCAGTGAAACCGGACTAGCGACGAGTTGGGGTGCGGCCCAGTACTTC
TRBV11-1	-	-	TRBJ2-5	CASSLVRTETQETQYF	TGTGCCAGCAGCTTAGTTCGGACAGAGACCCAAGAGACCCAGTACTTC
TRBV5-1	-	-	TRBJ2-1	CASSLRWTSSDRAYNEQFF	TGCGCCAGCAGCTTGAGGTGGACTAGCAGCGACAGGGCTTACAATGAGCAGTTCTTC
TRBV6-6	-	-	TRBJ1-1	CASGRQATEAFF	TGTGCCAGCGGGCGACAGGCCACTGAAGCTTTCTTT
TRBV7-6	-	-	TRBJ2-7	CASSSTSSTATYEQYF	TGTGCCAGCAGCTCCACGAGCTCGACAGCGACCTACGAGCAGTACTTC
TRBV5-6	-	-	TRBJ2-7	CASNSLAGEQYF	TGTGCCAGCAACAGTCTTGCGGGCGAGCAGTACTTC
TRBV7-9	-	-	TRBJ2-5	CASSLARETQYF	TGTGCCAGCAGCTTAGCCCGAGAGACCCAGTACTTC
TRBV12-5	-	-	TRBJ2-1	CASGFSLNEQFF	TGTGCTAGTGGGTTTAGCCTCAATGAGCAGTTCTTC
TRBV29-1	-	TRBD1	TRBJ2-5	CSVGGQGAWEQYF	TGCAGCGTGGGGGGACAGGGGGCCTGGGAGCAGTACTTC
TRBV9	-	-	TRBJ2-1	CASSVGASGTYNEQFF	TGTGCCAGCAGCGTAGGGGCGAGCGGTACTTACAATGAGCAGTTCTTC
TRBV11-3	-	TRBD2	TRBJ2-1	CASSLGPTGSGRYNEQFF	TGTGCCAGCAGCTTAGGCCCCACCGGGAGCGGGAGATACAATGAGCAGTTCTTC
TRBV6-1	-	TRBD2	TRBJ2-1	CASRFWGGRTEEQFF	TGTGCCAGCAGATTCTGGGGCGGGAGGACGGAGGAGCAGTTCTTC
TRBV5-1	-	-	TRBJ1-5	CASSLGQPNQPQHF	TGCGCCAGCAGCTTGGGGCAGCCCAATCAGCCCCAGCATTTT